This TCR beta chain was sequenced in a study of T cell repertoires in cytomegalovirus infection. In TCRdb, the reads were re-called with MiXCR into one record per CDR3 protein. The table records about 740,000 distinct CDR3 sequences, under 40% of them present only once. Trimming pared 2 bases from V and 4 bases from J, leaving 18 bases between. Germline CDR1 MNHNY, CDR2 SVGAGI (reference sequence). The CDR3 covers 17 residues. This receptor was identified in a human donor in good health (CMV status not recorded). Some clones in this sample may be carry-over from other donors' samples. The J gene is TRBJ2-1, the V gene TRBV6-6; D remains unclear. Sequenced sample: PBMCs. CDR3 nucleotides: TGTGCCAGCAGTTACGGCGGCACAGCCCGGGTATACAATGAGCAGTTCTTC. As protein: CASSYGGTARVYNEQFF.